These 29 T cell receptor beta chains came from one sample sequenced in a study of blood T cell repertoires in COVID-19. Only in-frame clones appear in the TCRdb table, and some are missing; sequencing was by immunoSEQ multiplex PCR. The table lists approximately 430,000 clones, 86% of them singletons. The specimen sequenced was peripheral blood. These receptors were collected from a woman younger than 45 with active or convalescent COVID-19.

The chain is built from TRBV10-3 and TRBJ2-3; 10 bases line up with TRBD2. Looked up from germline, CDR1 is ENHRY and CDR2 is SYGVKD. V was clipped by 5 bases and J by 1 base; unmatched bases: 3. The CDR3 covers 15 residues. Here the CDR3 DNA reads TGTGCCATCAGTCAAGCGGGGGGGGGCACAGATACGCAGTATTTT. This translates into CAISQAGGGTDTQYF.

V gene TRBV6-5 combines with J gene TRBJ2-3; 7 bases fit TRBD1. This CDR3 comprises 15 residues. Germline lookup yields CDR1 MNHEY and CDR2 SVGAGI. Trimming removed 2 bases from V and 0 bases from J; junction bases left unmatched: 2. The CDR3 reads CASSYGTASTDTQYF. As DNA, the CDR3 is TGTGCCAGCAGTTACGGGACAGCTAGCACAGATACGCAGTATTTT.

V and J are TRBV7-8 and TRBJ2-7; 11 nucleotides line up with TRBD2. V lost 0 bases, J lost 3 bases, and 16 bases stayed unmatched. The CDR3 length is 20 residues. Germline CDR1 SGHVS, CDR2 FQNEAQ. CDR3: CASSLARLAGGPNLIYEQYF. CDR3 nucleotides: TGTGCCAGCAGCTTAGCCCGGCTAGCGGGAGGCCCAAACCTCATCTACGAGCAGTACTTC.

The chain employs TRBV5-1 and TRBJ2-7, with TRBD2 matching over 7 bases. With 1 base clipped from V and 5 bases from J, the junction kept 6 bases outside the gene matches. The germline V gene has CDR1 SGHRS and CDR2 YFSETQ. The CDR3 contains 14 residues. In DNA, the CDR3 is TGCGCCAGCAGCTTGCCTAGCGGAAGGGACGAGCAGTACTTC. Protein sequence: CASSLPSGRDEQYF.

The chain uses TRBV30 and TRBJ1-5; possibly TRBD1 for D (5 bases). Germline-derived CDR1 and CDR2 are GTSNPN and SVGIG (reference sequence). This CDR3 is 13 amino acids long. V was clipped by 0 bases and J by 6 bases, with 9 bases between them. The CDR3 protein is CAWSVWGGQPQHF. The CDR3 coding sequence is TGTGCCTGGAGTGTCTGGGGGGGTCAGCCCCAGCATTTT.

This rearrangement joins TRBV4-1 to TRBJ1-1; D is unclear. The CDR3 is made up of 13 amino acids. Germline V CDR1 and CDR2: MGHRA, YSYEKL. The ends were cut back, 0 bases at V and 6 bases at J, with 8 bases in the middle. The CDR3 DNA follows: TGCGCCAGCAGCCAAGATACGGGGTCTGAAGCTTTCTTT. Its translation: CASSQDTGSEAFF.

This chain uses TRBV27 with TRBJ2-3; 8 bases match TRBD1. V lost 3 bases, J lost 1 base, and 3 bases stayed unmatched. The CDR3 consists of 15 residues. The germline V gene has CDR1 MNHEY and CDR2 SMNVEV (reference sequence). The DNA of the CDR3 is TGTGCCAGCAGTTTCGGACAGGGAGGCACAGATACGCAGTATTTT. This codes for CASSFGQGGTDTQYF.

The chain has TRBV3-1 (or the pseudogene TRBV3-2) and TRBJ1-5; 7 bases align to TRBD1. The ends lost 1 base at V and 2 bases at J; junction bases unmatched: 8. The CDR3 spans 17 residues. Germline lookup yields CDR1 LGHDT and CDR2 YNNKEL (reference sequence). CDR3 amino acids: CASSQARGMGGNQPQHF. In nucleotides, the CDR3 is TGTGCCAGCAGCCAAGCCAGGGGGATGGGCGGCAATCAGCCCCAGCATTTT.

The genes are TRBV7-2 and TRBJ1-2, with D perhaps matching TRBD1 (5 bases). CDR1 SGHTA and CDR2 FQGNSA come from the germline V gene. Trimming shortened V by 2 bases and J by 1 base, and 17 bases separated the two germline ends. The CDR3 runs 17 residues. The CDR3 spells CASSLTDPTGGNYGYTF. CDR3 nucleotide sequence: TGTGCCAGCAGCTTAACTGACCCGACCGGGGGTAACTATGGCTACACCTTC.

The chain uses TRBV11-2 and TRBJ1-5, with D unclear. The CDR3 length is 14 residues. CDR1 is SGHAT and CDR2 is FQNNGV in the germline V gene. Trimming removed 3 bases at V and 7 bases at J, with 13 bases between. The CDR3 region is CASSLGMGIQPQHF. The CDR3 DNA sequence: TGTGCCAGCAGCTTGGGCATGGGCATACAGCCCCAGCATTTT.

This CDR3 is CASSQEIVAGGYTF. CDR3 coding DNA: TGTGCCAGCAGCCAAGAAATCGTGGCGGGCGGCTACACCTTC. J is TRBJ1-2 and V is TRBV3-1 (or the pseudogene TRBV3-2), with D unclear. V was trimmed by 0 bases and J by 8 bases, leaving 13 bases between them. In germline, CDR1 is LGHDT, CDR2 YNNKEL (reference sequence). The CDR3 sequence is 14 residues long.

The J gene is TRBJ2-1, the V gene TRBV11-3; TRBD1 agrees at 10 bases. J lost 2 bases, V lost 3 bases, and 4 bases had no gene match. The CDR3 contains 16 residues. The germline CDR1 and CDR2 sequences are SGHNT and YENEEA. The CDR3 protein is CASSFTGTGAYNEQFF. CDR3 nucleotides: TGTGCCAGCAGCTTTACCGGGACAGGGGCCTACAATGAGCAGTTCTTC.

V is TRBV4-1 and J is TRBJ2-3; 11 nucleotides line up with TRBD2. Trimming removed 4 bases from V and 8 bases from J; junction bases left unmatched: 8. CDR3 length: 15 amino acids. From germline, CDR1 is MGHRA and CDR2 YSYEKL. The CDR3: CASSPGLAASPTQYF. The CDR3 DNA reads as TGCGCCAGCAGCCCGGGACTAGCGGCCTCCCCTACGCAGTATTTT.

V is TRBV4-1 and J is TRBJ2-1; the D gene is possibly TRBD2 (6 bases). Trimming left V 3 bases short and J 2 bases short, with 8 bases between. CDR3 size: 14 residues. Per germline, CDR1 MGHRA and CDR2 YSYEKL. The CDR3, as DNA: TGCGCCAGCAGCCAGGGGGGACCCTACAATGAGCAGTTCTTC. Residues: CASSQGGPYNEQFF.

This clone appeared once. The chain carries TRBV3-1 (or the pseudogene TRBV3-2) and TRBJ1-1; perhaps TRBD1 as D (5 bases). V was trimmed by 1 base and J by 1 base, leaving 16 bases between them. CDR3 length: 17 residues. Germline V CDR1 and CDR2: LGHDT, YNNKEL (reference sequence). The CDR3 nucleotides are TGTGCCAGCAGCCAAGTAGGAGGGGCGAGTAGGAACACTGAAGCTTTCTTT. Translation: CASSQVGGASRNTEAFF.

This clone was observed a single time. The rearrangement links TRBV11-3 to TRBJ2-5, with TRBD2 matching 14 bases. With 5 bases clipped from V and 5 bases from J, the junction kept 16 bases outside the gene matches. The CDR3 is 19 residues long. CDR1 and CDR2 from the germline V gene are SGHNT and YENEEA. The CDR3 nucleotides read TGTGCCAGCAGCGCCGGGACTAGCGGGAGAGGGGGTGGTTGGGAGACCCAGTACTTC. Translating gives CASSAGTSGRGGGWETQYF.

In its sample, this clone was seen once. The CDR3 bases are TGTGCCAGTCTTGACAGGGGGGCCTCTGGGGCCAACGTCCTGACTTTC. This codes for CASLDRGASGANVLTF. This sequence joins TRBV19 and TRBJ2-6, with 9 nucleotides matching TRBD1. The CDR3 contains 16 residues. V was clipped by 8 bases and J by 0 bases; unmatched bases: 5. CDR1 and CDR2 (germline): LNHDA, SQIVND (reference sequence). The variable domain in full, with the rest retrieved from reference TRBV19 and TRBJ2-6, is DGGITQSPKYLFRKEGQNVTLSCEQNLNHDAMYWYRQDPGQGLRLIYYSQIVNDFQKGDIAEGYSVSREKKESFPLTVTSAQKNPTAFYLCASLDRGASGANVLTFGAGSRLTVL.

The CDR3 DNA reads as TGTGCCAGCTCACCAATTCCCTCGGGAAGCACAGATACGCAGTATTTT. Translating it yields CASSPIPSGSTDTQYF. The chain has TRBV18 and TRBJ2-3; TRBD2 might be the D (5 bases). Germline CDR1 KGHSH, CDR2 LQKENI. Deletions cut 2 bases from V and 0 bases from J, with 12 bases between. This CDR3 comprises 16 residues. Variable domain in full (rest from reference TRBV18 and TRBJ2-3): NAGVMQNPRHLVRRRGQEARLRCSPMKGHSHVYWYRQLPEEGLKFMVYLQKENIIDESGMPKERFSAEFPKEGPSILRIQQVVRGDSAAYFCASSPIPSGSTDTQYFGPGTRLTVL.

V usage is TRBV3-1 (or the pseudogene TRBV3-2) and J usage is TRBJ2-3; possibly TRBD2 for D (6 bases). Per germline, CDR1 LGHDT and CDR2 YNNKEL (reference sequence). The V and J ends lost 1 base and 4 bases respectively, with 15 bases between them. This CDR3 is built from 16 residues. This CDR3 is CASSQGEISGPDTQYF. The CDR3, as DNA: TGTGCCAGCAGCCAAGGAGAGATTAGCGGCCCAGATACGCAGTATTTT.

The V and J genes are TRBV19 and TRBJ1-2; 8 bases align to TRBD1. In germline, CDR1 is LNHDA, CDR2 SQIVND (reference sequence). V lost 4 bases and J lost 0; bases outside the gene matches: 7. The length of the CDR3 is 16 residues. Here the CDR3 DNA reads TGTGCCAGTAGTAAACAACAGGGGGGGTCTAACTATGGCTACACCTTC. Its protein product is CASSKQQGGSNYGYTF. The full variable domain, completed using reference TRBV19 and TRBJ1-2, is DGGITQSPKYLFRKEGQNVTLSCEQNLNHDAMYWYRQDPGQGLRLIYYSQIVNDFQKGDIAEGYSVSREKKESFPLTVTSAQKNPTAFYLCASSKQQGGSNYGYTFGSGTRLTVV.

This rearrangement joins TRBV12-3 or TRBV12-4 to TRBJ1-2, with D possibly being TRBD1 (5 bases). V was pared by 4 bases and J by 10 bases, with 16 bases between. The CDR3 consists of 13 residues. Here the CDR3 reads CASSWGPGGVYTF. The CDR3 nucleotides are TGTGCCAGCAGTTGGGGTCCCGGAGGGGTCTACACCTTC.

V usage is TRBV28 and J usage is TRBJ1-2; 12 bases fit TRBD1. The V gene end was trimmed by 4 bases and the J gene end by 7 bases; junction bases not matched to a gene: 13. The CDR3 has 17 amino acids. Per germline, CDR1 MDHEN and CDR2 SYDVKM. CDR3: CASSSSSGQGAVSGYTF. The CDR3 DNA follows: TGTGCCAGCAGTTCATCATCGGGACAGGGGGCAGTAAGTGGCTACACCTTC.

This chain uses TRBV27 with TRBJ1-2; a possible D gene is TRBD1 (5 bases). Germline-derived CDR1 and CDR2 are MNHEY and SMNVEV (reference sequence). The CDR3 sequence is 13 residues long. With 4 bases removed from V and 2 bases from J, the gap between germline ends came to 8 bases. The CDR3 protein is CASSYQGNYGYTF. CDR3 bases: TGTGCCAGCAGTTATCAGGGCAACTATGGCTACACCTTC.

The chain links TRBV28 to TRBJ1-5; D not resolved. Trimming removed 4 bases from V and 0 bases from J, with 13 bases in between. Per germline, CDR1 MDHEN and CDR2 SYDVKM. This CDR3 has 16 residues. CDR3 sequence (DNA): TGTGCCAGCAGTTCTCAACAGAGCATTAGCAATCAGCCCCAGCATTTT. Translated, it gives CASSSQQSISNQPQHF.

The CDR3 DNA sequence: TGTGCCACCCATCCCACAGCTAATACCTACGAGCAGTACTTC. This translates into CATHPTANTYEQYF. This chain connects TRBV6-5 to TRBJ2-7; D is unclear. Germline CDR1 is MNHEY and CDR2 is SVGAGI. The length of the CDR3 is 14 residues. V lost 10 bases and J lost 2, with 18 bases in between.

The rearrangement joins TRBV9 to TRBJ2-6; 9 bases align to TRBD1. V shed 0 bases and J 2 bases; nucleotides not matched to a gene: 6. The CDR3 totals 18 residues. Germline lookup yields CDR1 SGDLS and CDR2 YYNGEE. The CDR3 loop is CASSVGQTGGAGANVLTF. The CDR3 region has the DNA TGTGCCAGCAGCGTAGGCCAGACAGGGGGGGCTGGGGCCAACGTCCTGACTTTC.

The chain combines TRBV12-3 or TRBV12-4 with TRBJ2-7; D possibly corresponds to TRBD2 (6 bases). Trimming stripped 2 bases from V and 6 bases from J, with 11 bases between. This CDR3 is 13 amino acids long. The CDR3, as DNA: TGTGCCAGCAGTTTATCCGGGACTTCCGAGCAGTACTTC. This codes for CASSLSGTSEQYF.

V usage is TRBV29-1 and J usage is TRBJ2-3; 7 bases align to TRBD1. This CDR3 is 11 amino acids long. With V trimmed by 7 bases and J by 4 bases, 2 bases remained unmatched. CDR1 and CDR2 from the germline V gene are SQVTM and ANQGSEA. The CDR3 region has the DNA TGCAGCGGACAGGGAGCAGATACGCAGTATTTT. It is translated as CSGQGADTQYF.

The chain couples TRBV11-2 to TRBJ1-1; the match to TRBD1 covers 10 bases. Germline CDR1 reads SGHAT; CDR2 reads FQNNGV. Losses at the gene ends were 4 bases for V and 5 bases for J; bases not matched to a gene: 10. The CDR3 runs 16 residues. Here the CDR3 DNA reads TGTGCCAGCAGCTGGCCTGGACAGGGGGTATTTACTGAAGCTTTCTTT. This codes for CASSWPGQGVFTEAFF.